This TCR beta chain was documented in a study of CD8 T cells in ankylosing spondylitis. Findings and caveats of the study: Disease-associated clones were reportedly significantly overrepresented in matched ankylosing spondylitis synovial fluid. Ankylosing spondylitis blood appeared to carry a characteristic TCR beta motif of roughly eight highly homologous variants. Certain motif variants had earlier been reported in reactive arthritis synovial fluid and blood.

Quantitative 5'-RACE was performed with molecular barcodes, and it yielded the TCR beta libraries. In TCRdb, the 5' RACE reads were re-called with MiXCR into one record per CDR3 protein. The sample lists under 250,000 distinct CDR3 sequences, roughly a third occurring once. With 11 bases removed from V and 0 bases from J, the gap between germline ends came to 13 bases. Germline loops: CDR1 SEHNR, CDR2 FQNEAQ (reference sequence). The CDR3 has 13 amino acids. This clonotype showed up just a few times. As yet, its antigen is unknown. The chain employs TRBV7-9 and TRBJ1-2, with D possibly matching TRBD1 (5 bases). Sequenced input: blood, either unsorted or a sorted T cell fraction (not recorded which). The TCR comes from a male donor with ankylosing spondylitis or in good health (not recorded which). The CDR3 DNA reads as TGTGCCGCGGGGCCCGGAGCTAACTATGGCTACACCTTC. Translation: CAAGPGANYGYTF.